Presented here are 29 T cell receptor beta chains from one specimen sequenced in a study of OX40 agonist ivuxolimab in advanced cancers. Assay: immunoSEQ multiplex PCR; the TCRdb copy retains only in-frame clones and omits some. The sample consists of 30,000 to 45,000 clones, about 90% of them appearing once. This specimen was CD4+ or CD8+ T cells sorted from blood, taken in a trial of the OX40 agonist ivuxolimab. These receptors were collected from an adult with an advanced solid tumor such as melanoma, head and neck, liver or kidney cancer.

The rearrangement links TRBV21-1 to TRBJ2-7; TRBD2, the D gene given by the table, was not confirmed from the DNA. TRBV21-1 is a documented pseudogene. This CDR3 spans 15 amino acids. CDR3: CASIHPEAGTYEQYF. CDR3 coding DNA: TGTGCCAGCATTCATCCGGAGGCGGGTACTTACGAGCAGTACTTC.

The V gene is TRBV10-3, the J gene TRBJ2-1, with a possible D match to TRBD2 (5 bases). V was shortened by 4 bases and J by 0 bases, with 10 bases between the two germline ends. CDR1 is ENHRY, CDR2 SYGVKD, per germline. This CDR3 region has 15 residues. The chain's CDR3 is CAISGGLSSYNEQFF. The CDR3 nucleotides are TGTGCCATCAGTGGCGGACTGAGCTCCTACAATGAGCAGTTCTTC.

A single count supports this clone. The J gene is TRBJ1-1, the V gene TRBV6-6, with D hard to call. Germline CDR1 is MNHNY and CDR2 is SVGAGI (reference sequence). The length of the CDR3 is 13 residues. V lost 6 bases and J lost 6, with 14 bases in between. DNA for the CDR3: TGTGCCAGCAGACCTTCTATTCGCCCTGAAGCTTTCTTT. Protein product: CASRPSIRPEAFF.

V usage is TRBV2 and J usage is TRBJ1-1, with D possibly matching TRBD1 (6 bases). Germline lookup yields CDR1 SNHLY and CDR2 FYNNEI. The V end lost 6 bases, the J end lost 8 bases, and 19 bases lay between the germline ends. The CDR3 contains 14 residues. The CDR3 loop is CASRSQGFVGEAFF. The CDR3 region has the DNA TGTGCCAGCAGATCACAGGGTTTCGTAGGCGAAGCTTTCTTT.

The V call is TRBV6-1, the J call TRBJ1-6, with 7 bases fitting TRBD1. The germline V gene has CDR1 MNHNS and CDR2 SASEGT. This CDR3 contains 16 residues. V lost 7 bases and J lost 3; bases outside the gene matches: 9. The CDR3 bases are TGTGCCAGCACTGAGACGACAGGGTACTATAATTCACCCCTCCACTTT. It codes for CASTETTGYYNSPLHF.

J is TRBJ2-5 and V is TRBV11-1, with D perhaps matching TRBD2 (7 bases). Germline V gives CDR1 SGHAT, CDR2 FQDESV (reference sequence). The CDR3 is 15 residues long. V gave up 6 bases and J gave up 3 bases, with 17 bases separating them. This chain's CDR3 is CASRARGSGKETQYF. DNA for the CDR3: TGTGCCAGCAGAGCCAGGGGCAGCGGGAAAGAGACCCAGTACTTC.

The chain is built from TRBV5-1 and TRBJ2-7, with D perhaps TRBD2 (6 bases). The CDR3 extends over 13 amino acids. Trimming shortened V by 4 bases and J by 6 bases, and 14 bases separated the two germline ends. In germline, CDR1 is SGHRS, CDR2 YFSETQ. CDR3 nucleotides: TGCGCCAGCAGCCCCGTGGGGGGACGCGAGCAGTACTTC. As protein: CASSPVGGREQYF.

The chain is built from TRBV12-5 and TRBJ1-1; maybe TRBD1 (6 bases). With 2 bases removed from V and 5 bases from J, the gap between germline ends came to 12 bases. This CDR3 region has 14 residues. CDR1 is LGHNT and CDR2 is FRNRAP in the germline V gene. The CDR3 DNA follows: TGTGCTAGTGGTTTGTCCGGGGGCGAGACTGAAGCTTTCTTT. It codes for CASGLSGGETEAFF.

CDR3 DNA: TGTGCCAGCAGCAAAGACAGGGTTGGGTATGAAAAACTGTTTTTT. It is translated as CASSKDRVGYEKLFF. The chain has TRBV7-8 and TRBJ1-4; TRBD1 matches 7 bases. Germline V CDR1 and CDR2: SGHVS, FQNEAQ. Trimming at V came to 5 bases and at J to 6 bases, leaving 9 bases not matched to a gene. The CDR3 consists of 15 residues.

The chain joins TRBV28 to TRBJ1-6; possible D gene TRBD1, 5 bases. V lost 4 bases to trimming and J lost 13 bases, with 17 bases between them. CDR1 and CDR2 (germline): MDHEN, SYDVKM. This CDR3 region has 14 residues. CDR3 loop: CASSWGTGITPLHF. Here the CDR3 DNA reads TGTGCCAGCAGTTGGGGGACTGGCATAACGCCCCTCCACTTT.

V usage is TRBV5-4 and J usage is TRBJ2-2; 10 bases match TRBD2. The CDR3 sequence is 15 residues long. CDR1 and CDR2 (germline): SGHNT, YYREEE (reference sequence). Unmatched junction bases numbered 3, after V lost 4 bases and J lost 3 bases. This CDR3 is CASSLSGGYTGELFF. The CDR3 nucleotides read TGTGCCAGCAGCCTTAGCGGGGGGTACACCGGGGAGCTGTTTTTT.

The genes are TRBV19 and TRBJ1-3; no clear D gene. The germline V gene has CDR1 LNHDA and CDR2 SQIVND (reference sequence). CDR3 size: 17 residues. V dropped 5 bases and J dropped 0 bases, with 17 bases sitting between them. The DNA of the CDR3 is TGTGCCAGTAGTGTTCACTCACGGGGAGGCTCTGGAAACACCATATATTTT. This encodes CASSVHSRGGSGNTIYF.

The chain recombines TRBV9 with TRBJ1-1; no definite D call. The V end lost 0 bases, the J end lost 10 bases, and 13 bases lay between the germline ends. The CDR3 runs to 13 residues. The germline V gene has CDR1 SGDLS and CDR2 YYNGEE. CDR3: CASSVVTGSGAFF. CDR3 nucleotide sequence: TGTGCCAGCAGCGTAGTAACTGGGTCGGGAGCTTTCTTT.

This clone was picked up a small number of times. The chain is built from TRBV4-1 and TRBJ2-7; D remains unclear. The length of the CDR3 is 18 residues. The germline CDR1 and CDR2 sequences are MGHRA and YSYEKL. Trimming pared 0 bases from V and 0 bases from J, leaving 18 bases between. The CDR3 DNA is TGCGCCAGCAGCCAAGATAGTGGACGGTTCCAAAGCTCCTACGAGCAGTACTTC. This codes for CASSQDSGRFQSSYEQYF.

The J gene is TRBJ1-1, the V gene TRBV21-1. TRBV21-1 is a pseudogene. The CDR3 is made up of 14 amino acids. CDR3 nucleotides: TGTGCCAGCAGCAAGAGGGCCTCGAACACTGAAGCTTTCTTT. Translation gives CASSKRASNTEAFF.

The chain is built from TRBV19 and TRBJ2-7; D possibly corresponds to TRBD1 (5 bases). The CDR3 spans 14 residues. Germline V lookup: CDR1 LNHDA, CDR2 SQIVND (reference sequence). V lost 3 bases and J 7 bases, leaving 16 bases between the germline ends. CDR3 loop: CASSIAGRSLEQYF. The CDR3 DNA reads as TGTGCCAGTAGTATCGCAGGGCGTAGCCTGGAGCAGTACTTC.

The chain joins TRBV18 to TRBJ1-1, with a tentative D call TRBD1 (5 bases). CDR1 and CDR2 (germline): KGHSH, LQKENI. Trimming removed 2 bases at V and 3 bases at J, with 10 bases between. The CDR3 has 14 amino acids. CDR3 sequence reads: CASSPYRLDTEAFF. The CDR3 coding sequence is TGTGCCAGCTCACCATACAGGTTGGACACTGAAGCTTTCTTT.

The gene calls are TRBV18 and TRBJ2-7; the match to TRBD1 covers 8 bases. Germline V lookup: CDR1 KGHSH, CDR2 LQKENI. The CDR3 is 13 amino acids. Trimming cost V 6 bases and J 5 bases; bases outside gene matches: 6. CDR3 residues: CASSPGQGDEQYF. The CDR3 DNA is TGTGCCAGCTCCCCCGGACAGGGTGACGAGCAGTACTTC.

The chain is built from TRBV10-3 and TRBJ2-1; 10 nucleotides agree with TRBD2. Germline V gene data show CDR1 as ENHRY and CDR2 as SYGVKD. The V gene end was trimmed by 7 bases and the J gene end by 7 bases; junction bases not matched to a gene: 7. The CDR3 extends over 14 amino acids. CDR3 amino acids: CAITPSGSRNEQFF. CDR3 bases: TGTGCCATCACCCCTAGCGGGAGTCGGAATGAGCAGTTCTTC.

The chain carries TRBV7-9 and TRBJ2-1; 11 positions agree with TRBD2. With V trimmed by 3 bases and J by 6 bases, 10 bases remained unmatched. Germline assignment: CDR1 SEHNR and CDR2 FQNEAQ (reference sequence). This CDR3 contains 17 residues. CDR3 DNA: TGTGCCAGCAGCTTGACCAAGCTACTAGCGGGAGCCAATGAGCAGTTCTTC. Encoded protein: CASSLTKLLAGANEQFF.

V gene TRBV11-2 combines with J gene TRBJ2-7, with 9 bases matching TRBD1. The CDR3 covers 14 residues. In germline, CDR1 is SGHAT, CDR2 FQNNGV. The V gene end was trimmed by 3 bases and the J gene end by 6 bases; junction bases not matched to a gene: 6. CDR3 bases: TGTGCCAGCAGCTTCTCCGGGACAGGGCCCGAGCAGTACTTC. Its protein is CASSFSGTGPEQYF. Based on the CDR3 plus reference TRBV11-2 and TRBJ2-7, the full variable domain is EAGVAQSPRYKIIEKRQSVAFWCNPISGHATLYWYQQILGQGPKLLIQFQNNGVVDDSQLPKDRFSAERLKGVDSTLKIQPAKLEDSAVYLCASSFSGTGPEQYFGPGTRLTVT.

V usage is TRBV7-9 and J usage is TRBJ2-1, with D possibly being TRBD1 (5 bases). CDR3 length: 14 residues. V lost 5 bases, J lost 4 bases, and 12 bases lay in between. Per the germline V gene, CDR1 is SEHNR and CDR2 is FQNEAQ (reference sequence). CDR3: CASSPDDRYNEQFF. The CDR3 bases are TGTGCCAGCAGCCCGGACGACAGATACAATGAGCAGTTCTTC.

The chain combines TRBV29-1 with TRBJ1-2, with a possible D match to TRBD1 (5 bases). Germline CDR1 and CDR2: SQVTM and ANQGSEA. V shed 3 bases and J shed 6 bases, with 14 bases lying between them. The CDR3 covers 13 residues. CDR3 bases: TGCAGCGTTGAGGACACGGGCACCCATGGCTACACCTTC. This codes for CSVEDTGTHGYTF.

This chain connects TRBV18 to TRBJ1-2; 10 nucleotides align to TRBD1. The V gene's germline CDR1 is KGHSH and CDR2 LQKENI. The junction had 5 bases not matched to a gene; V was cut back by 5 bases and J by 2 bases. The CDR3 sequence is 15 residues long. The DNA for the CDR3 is TGTGCCAGCTCAACCGGGACAGGGGTAAACTATGGCTACACCTTC. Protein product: CASSTGTGVNYGYTF.

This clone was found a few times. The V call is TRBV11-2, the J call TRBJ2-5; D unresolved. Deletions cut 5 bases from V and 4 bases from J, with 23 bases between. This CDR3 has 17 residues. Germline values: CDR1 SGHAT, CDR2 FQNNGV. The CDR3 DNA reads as TGTGCCAGCAGCCCCCCCGGCCAGCTTGCCGGCCGAGAGACCCAGTACTTC. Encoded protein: CASSPPGQLAGRETQYF.

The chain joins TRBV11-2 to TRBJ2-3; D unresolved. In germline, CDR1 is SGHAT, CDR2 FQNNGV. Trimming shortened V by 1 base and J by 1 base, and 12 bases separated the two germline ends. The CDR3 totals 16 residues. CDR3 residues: CASSLGQLQGTDTQYF. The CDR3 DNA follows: TGTGCCAGCAGCTTAGGGCAACTTCAGGGCACAGATACGCAGTATTTT.

The CDR3 spells CASIPGSGSGYEQYF. The CDR3 DNA reads TGCGCCAGCATACCGGGGTCGGGCAGTGGCTACGAGCAGTACTTC. This chain joins TRBV10-2 and TRBJ2-7; D is perhaps TRBD2 (5 bases). This CDR3 is 15 amino acids long. The germline V gene has CDR1 WSHSY and CDR2 SAAADI. V lost 7 bases and J lost 3, with 19 bases in between.

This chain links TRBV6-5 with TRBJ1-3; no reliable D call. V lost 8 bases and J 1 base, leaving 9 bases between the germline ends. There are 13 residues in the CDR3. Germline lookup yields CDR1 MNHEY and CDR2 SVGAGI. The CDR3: CASGTPSGNTIYF. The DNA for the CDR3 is TGTGCCAGCGGAACCCCTTCTGGAAACACCATATATTTT.

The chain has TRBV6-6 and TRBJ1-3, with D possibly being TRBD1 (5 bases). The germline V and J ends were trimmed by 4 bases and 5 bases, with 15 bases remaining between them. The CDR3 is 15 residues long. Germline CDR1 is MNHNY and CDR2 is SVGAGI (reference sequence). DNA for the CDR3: TGTGCCAGCAGTTTAGGGTGGCAGGGAAGAAACACCATATATTTT. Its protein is CASSLGWQGRNTIYF.